The rows below give T cell receptor beta chains drawn from one sample of a study of tumor-infiltrating lymphocytes in primary liver carcinoma. Via MiXCR, TCRdb re-called the multiplex PCR reads, giving one row per CDR3 protein. Of about 320,000 distinct CDR3 sequences in the sample, 50% to 70% were seen once. Input material: peripheral blood. The receptors were gathered from a man aged 35 to 55 with primary liver carcinoma and hepatitis B virus infection. Each CDR3 is given with its conserved first and last residue. Each record gives: clone size, V gene, D gene, J gene, CDR3 DNA, CDR3 protein. D genes are given only for firm matches. Clone size appears in some rows only: once, few, many, or a class for an expanded clone.

clone size: -; V gene: TRBV6-1; D gene: -; J gene: TRBJ2-1; CDR3 DNA: TGTGACAGCAGTGAAGAAGCGGAAGGATACAATGAGCAGTTCTTC; CDR3 protein: CDSSEEAEGYNEQFF
clone size: many; V gene: TRBV7-9; D gene: -; J gene: TRBJ2-3; CDR3 DNA: TGTGCCAGCAGCTTATGGTCGGGAGACACAGATACGCAGTATTTT; CDR3 protein: CASSLWSGDTDTQYF
clone size: -; V gene: TRBV12-3/TRBV12-4; D gene: TRBD2; J gene: TRBJ2-5; CDR3 DNA: TGTGCCAGCAGTTTCCAAGCGGGAGGGCAAGAGACCCAGTACTTC; CDR3 protein: CASSFQAGGQETQYF
clone size: -; V gene: TRBV5-1; D gene: TRBD2; J gene: TRBJ2-1; CDR3 DNA: TGCGCCAGCAGTCCCGGGACTAGCGGGGAGAAGGAGTTCTTC; CDR3 protein: CASSPGTSGEKEFF
clone size: -; V gene: TRBV7-2; D gene: TRBD1; J gene: TRBJ1-5; CDR3 DNA: TGTGCCAGCAGCTTGGACAGGGGAGATCAGCCCCAGCATTTT; CDR3 protein: CASSLDRGDQPQHF
clone size: many; V gene: TRBV6-5; D gene: -; J gene: TRBJ1-4; CDR3 DNA: TGTGCCAGCAGAAGGGGTTGGACTAATGAAAAACTGTTTTTT; CDR3 protein: CASRRGWTNEKLFF
clone size: -; V gene: TRBV4-3; D gene: -; J gene: TRBJ1-6; CDR3 DNA: TGCGCAAGCAGCCAAGCGGTGGGGTTTGGCTTCCTCCACTTT; CDR3 protein: CASSQAVGFGFLHF
clone size: many; V gene: TRBV6-1; D gene: -; J gene: TRBJ2-7; CDR3 DNA: TGTGCCAGCAGTGATCCCGGGTGGGACGAGCAGTACTTC; CDR3 protein: CASSDPGWDEQYF
clone size: -; V gene: TRBV11-1; D gene: -; J gene: TRBJ2-1; CDR3 DNA: TGTGCCAGCGGGCCGGATGGGGAGAATGAGCAGTCCTTC; CDR3 protein: CASGPDGENEQSF
clone size: -; V gene: TRBV29-1; D gene: -; J gene: TRBJ2-3; CDR3 DNA: TGCAACGTTGAAGCCGGGGGTACAGATACGCAGTATTTT; CDR3 protein: CNVEAGGTDTQYF
clone size: -; V gene: TRBV11-3; D gene: TRBD1; J gene: TRBJ2-1; CDR3 DNA: TGTGCTAGCAGCCCAGAGGGGACAGGGATGGTTGAGCAGTTCTTC; CDR3 protein: CASSPEGTGMVEQFF
clone size: -; V gene: TRBV24-1; D gene: -; J gene: TRBJ2-1; CDR3 DNA: TGTGCCACCAGTGATTTGAGGGGGGGGGAAGAGCCGTTCTTC; CDR3 protein: CATSDLRGGEEPFF
clone size: -; V gene: TRBV4-1; D gene: -; J gene: TRBJ2-5; CDR3 DNA: TGCGCCAGTAGACAAAAGCGGGCCCACCGAGAGACCCAGTACTTC; CDR3 protein: CASRQKRAHRETQYF
clone size: many; V gene: TRBV6-6; D gene: TRBD2; J gene: TRBJ2-3; CDR3 DNA: TGTGCCAGCAGTTTTGGACTAGCGGGAGGGGCAGATACGCAGTATTTT; CDR3 protein: CASSFGLAGGADTQYF
clone size: -; V gene: TRBV6-2/TRBV6-3; D gene: -; J gene: TRBJ2-5; CDR3 DNA: TGTGCCAGCAGTCCCGGAGGGTTTACCGGAGAGACCCAGTACTTC; CDR3 protein: CASSPGGFTGETQYF
clone size: -; V gene: TRBV6-5; D gene: -; J gene: TRBJ1-2; CDR3 DNA: TGTGCAGGCAGTCCTAGGGGAGACTATGGCTACACCTTC; CDR3 protein: CAGSPRGDYGYTF
clone size: -; V gene: TRBV14; D gene: TRBD2; J gene: TRBJ2-5; CDR3 DNA: TGTGCCATCAGCCAAAGGACTAGCCGGGCGGCTGGAAGGGAAGAGACCCAGTACTTC; CDR3 protein: CAISQRTSRAAGREETQYF
clone size: many; V gene: TRBV10-3; D gene: -; J gene: TRBJ2-1; CDR3 DNA: TGTGCCATCGGGTCTACTCTCAATGAGCAGTTCTTC; CDR3 protein: CAIGSTLNEQFF
clone size: once; V gene: TRBV4-3; D gene: TRBD2; J gene: TRBJ2-7; CDR3 DNA: TGCGTCAGCAGGCAAGATTGGACTAGCGGGATTCGGCAGTACTTT; CDR3 protein: CVSRQDWTSGIRQYF
clone size: -; V gene: TRBV2; D gene: -; J gene: TRBJ2-1; CDR3 DNA: TGTGCCAGCAGTGAAGTCTCCTACAATGAGCAGTCCTTC; CDR3 protein: CASSEVSYNEQSF
clone size: many; V gene: TRBV6-2/TRBV6-3; D gene: TRBD2; J gene: TRBJ2-7; CDR3 DNA: TGTGCCAGCAGACTCACTAGCGGGAGTCCGGGCGAGCAGTACTTC; CDR3 protein: CASRLTSGSPGEQYF
clone size: -; V gene: TRBV10-3; D gene: -; J gene: TRBJ2-1; CDR3 DNA: TGCGCCATCAGTGAGCGGCCGGGCCCTAAGGAGCTCTTC; CDR3 protein: CAISERPGPKELF
clone size: many; V gene: TRBV11-2; D gene: -; J gene: TRBJ2-7; CDR3 DNA: TGTGCCAGCAGCTTATATGGGGGCCCCTACGAGCAGTACTTC; CDR3 protein: CASSLYGGPYEQYF
clone size: medium-sized; V gene: TRBV11-2; D gene: TRBD2; J gene: TRBJ2-7; CDR3 DNA: TGTGCCAGCAGCCGCGCTAGCGGGAGCTCCTACGAGCAGTACTTC; CDR3 protein: CASSRASGSSYEQYF